This TCR beta chain was found in a study of T-cell reconstitution after alpha-beta-depleted transplantation in children. There are a few counts of this clonotype. V lost 3 bases, J lost 5 bases, and 9 bases stayed unmatched. This CDR3 spans 15 amino acids. Looked up from germline, CDR1 is DFQATT and CDR2 is SNEGSKA (reference sequence). The library targeted TCRbeta and was prepared with unique molecular identifiers. Using its own MiXCR run on the PCR reads, TCRdb lists one record per CDR3 protein. The sample contains about 610,000 distinct CDR3 sequences, roughly a tenth of which appear only once. This material consisted of PBMCs from the stem cell graft donor, taken from the stem cell graft. This TCR was recovered from a human donor who donated a stem cell graft to a child with acute myeloid leukemia. The chain links TRBV20-1 to TRBJ2-5; 10 positions match TRBD2. CDR3 region: CSARSLAGEVETQYF. The CDR3 DNA reads TGCAGTGCTAGGTCTCTAGCGGGAGAGGTGGAGACCCAGTACTTC.